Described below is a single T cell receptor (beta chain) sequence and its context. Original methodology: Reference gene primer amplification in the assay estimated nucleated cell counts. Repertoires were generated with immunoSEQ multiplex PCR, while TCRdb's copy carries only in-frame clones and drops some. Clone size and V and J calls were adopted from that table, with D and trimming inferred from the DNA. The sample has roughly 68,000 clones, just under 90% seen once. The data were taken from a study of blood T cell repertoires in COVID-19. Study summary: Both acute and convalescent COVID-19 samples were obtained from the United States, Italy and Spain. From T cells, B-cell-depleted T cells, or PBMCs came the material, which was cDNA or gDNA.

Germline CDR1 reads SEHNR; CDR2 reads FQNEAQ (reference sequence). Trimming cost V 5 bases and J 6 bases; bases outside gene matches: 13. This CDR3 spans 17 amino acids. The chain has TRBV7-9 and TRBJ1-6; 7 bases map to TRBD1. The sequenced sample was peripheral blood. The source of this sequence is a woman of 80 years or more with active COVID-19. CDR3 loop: CASSLFTGVTPNSPLHF. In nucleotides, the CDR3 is TGTGCCAGCAGCCTCTTCACAGGGGTCACCCCTAATTCACCCCTCCACTTT.